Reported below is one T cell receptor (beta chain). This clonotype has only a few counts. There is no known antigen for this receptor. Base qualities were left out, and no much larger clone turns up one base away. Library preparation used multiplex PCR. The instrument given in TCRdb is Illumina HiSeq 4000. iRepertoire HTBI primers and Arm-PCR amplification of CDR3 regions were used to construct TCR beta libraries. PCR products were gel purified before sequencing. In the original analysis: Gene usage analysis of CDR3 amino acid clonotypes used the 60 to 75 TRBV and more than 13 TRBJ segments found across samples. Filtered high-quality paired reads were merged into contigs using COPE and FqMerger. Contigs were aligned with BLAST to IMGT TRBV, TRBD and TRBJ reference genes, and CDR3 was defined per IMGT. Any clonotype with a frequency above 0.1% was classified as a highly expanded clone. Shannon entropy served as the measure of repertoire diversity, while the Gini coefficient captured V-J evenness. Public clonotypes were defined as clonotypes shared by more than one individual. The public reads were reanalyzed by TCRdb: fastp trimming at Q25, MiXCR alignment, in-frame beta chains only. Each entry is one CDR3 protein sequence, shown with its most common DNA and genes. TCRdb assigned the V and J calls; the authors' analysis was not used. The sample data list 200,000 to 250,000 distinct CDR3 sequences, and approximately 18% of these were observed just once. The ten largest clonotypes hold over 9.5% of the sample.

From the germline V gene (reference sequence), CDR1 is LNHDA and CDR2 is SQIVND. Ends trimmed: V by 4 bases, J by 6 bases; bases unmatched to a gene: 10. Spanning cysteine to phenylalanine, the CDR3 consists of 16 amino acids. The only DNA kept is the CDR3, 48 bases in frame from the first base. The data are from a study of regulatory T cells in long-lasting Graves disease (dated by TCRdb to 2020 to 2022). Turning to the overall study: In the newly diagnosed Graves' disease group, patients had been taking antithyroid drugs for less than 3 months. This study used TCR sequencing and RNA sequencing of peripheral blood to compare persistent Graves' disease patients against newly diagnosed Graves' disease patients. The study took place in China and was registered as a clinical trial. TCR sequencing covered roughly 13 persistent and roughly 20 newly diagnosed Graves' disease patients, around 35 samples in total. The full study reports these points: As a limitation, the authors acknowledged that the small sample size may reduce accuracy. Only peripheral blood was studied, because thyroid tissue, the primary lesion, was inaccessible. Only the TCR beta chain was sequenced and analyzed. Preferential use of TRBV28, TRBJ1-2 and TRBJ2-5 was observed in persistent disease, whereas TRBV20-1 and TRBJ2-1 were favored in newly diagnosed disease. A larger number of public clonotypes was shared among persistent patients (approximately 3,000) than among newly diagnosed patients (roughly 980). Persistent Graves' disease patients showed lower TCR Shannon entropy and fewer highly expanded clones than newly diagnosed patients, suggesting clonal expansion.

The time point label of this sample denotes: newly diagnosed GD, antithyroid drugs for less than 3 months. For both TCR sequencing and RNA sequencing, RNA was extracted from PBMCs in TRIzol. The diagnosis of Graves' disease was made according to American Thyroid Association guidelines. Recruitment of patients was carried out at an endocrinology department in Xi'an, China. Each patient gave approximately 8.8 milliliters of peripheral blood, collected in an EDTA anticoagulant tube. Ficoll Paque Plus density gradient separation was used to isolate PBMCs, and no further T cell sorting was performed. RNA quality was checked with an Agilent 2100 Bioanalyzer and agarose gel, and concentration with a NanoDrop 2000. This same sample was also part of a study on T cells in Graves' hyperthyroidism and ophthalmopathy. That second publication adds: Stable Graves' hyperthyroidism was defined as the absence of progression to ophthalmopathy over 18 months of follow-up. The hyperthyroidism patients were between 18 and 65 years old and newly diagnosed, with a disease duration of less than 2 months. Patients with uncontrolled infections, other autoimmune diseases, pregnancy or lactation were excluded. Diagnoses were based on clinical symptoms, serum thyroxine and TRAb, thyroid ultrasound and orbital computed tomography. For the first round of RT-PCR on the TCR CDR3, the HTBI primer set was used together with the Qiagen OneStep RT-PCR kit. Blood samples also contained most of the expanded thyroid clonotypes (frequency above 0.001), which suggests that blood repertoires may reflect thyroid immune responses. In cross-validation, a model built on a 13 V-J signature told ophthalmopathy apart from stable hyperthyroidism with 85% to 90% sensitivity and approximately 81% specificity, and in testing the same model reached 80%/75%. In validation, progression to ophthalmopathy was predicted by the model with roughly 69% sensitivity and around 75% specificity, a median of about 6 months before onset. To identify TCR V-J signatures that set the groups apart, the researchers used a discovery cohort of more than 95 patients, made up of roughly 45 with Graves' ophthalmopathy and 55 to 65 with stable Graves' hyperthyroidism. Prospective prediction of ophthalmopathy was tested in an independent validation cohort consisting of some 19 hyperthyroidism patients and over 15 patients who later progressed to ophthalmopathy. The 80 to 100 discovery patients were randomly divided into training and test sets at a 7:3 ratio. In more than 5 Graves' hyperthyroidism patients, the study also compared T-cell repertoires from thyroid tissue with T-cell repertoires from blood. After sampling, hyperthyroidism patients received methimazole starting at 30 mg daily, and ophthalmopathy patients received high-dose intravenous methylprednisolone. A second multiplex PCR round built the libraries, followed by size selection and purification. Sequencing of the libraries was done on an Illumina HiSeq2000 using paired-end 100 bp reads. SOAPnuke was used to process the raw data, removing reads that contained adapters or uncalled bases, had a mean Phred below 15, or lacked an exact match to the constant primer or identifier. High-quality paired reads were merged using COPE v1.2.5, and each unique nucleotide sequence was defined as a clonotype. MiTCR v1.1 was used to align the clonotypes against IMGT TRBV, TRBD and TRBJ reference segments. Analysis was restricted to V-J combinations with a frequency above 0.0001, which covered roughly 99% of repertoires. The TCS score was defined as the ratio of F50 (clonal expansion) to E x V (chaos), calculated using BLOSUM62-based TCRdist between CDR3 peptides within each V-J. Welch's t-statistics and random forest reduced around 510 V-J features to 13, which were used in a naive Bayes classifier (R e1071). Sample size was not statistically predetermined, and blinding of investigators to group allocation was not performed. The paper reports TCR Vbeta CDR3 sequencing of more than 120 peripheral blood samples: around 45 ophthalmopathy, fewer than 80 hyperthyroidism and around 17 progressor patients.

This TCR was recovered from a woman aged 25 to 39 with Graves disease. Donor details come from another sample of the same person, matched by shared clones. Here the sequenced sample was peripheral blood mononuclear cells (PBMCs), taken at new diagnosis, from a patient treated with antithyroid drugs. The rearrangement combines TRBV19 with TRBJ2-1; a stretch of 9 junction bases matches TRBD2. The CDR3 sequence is CASSTLPGLALNEQFF. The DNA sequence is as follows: TGTGCCAGTAGTACCTTACCGGGACTAGCCCTCAATGAGCAGTTCTTC.